A single sample is the source of the 29 T cell receptor beta chains below, sequenced in a study of graft-versus-host responses after intestinal transplantation. Profiling relied on immunoSEQ multiplex PCR, and the TCRdb table lists in-frame clones only, not all of them. This table holds roughly 100,000 clones, under 95% found once. These receptors lack a known antigen. The sequenced sample was unstimulated CD8+ T cells sorted from spleen or lymph node cells, obtained before intestinal transplant. The receptors were sampled from a human donor who received an intestinal transplant.

V gene TRBV7-9 combines with J gene TRBJ1-1, with D uncertain. With 5 bases removed from V and 6 bases from J, the gap between germline ends came to 10 bases. Germline V CDR1 and CDR2: SEHNR, FQNEAQ (reference sequence). The CDR3 runs to 12 residues. The CDR3 sequence is CASSPAGSEAFF. CDR3 bases: TGTGCCAGCAGCCCCGCTGGTTCTGAAGCTTTCTTT.

The chain links TRBV9 to TRBJ1-4; D possibly corresponds to TRBD1 (5 bases). The CDR3 spans 15 residues. Germline loops: CDR1 SGDLS, CDR2 YYNGEE. The V end was cut by 3 bases, the J end by 7 bases, with 16 bases between. CDR3 amino acids: CASSASGTVTEKLFF. In DNA form, the CDR3 reads TGTGCCAGCAGCGCCTCCGGGACCGTTACTGAAAAACTGTTTTTT.

The chain recombines TRBV19 with TRBJ2-1; possibly TRBD2 for D (5 bases). Per germline, CDR1 LNHDA and CDR2 SQIVND (reference sequence). V was shortened by 3 bases and J by 4 bases, with 13 bases between the two germline ends. The CDR3 length is 15 residues. DNA for the CDR3: TGTGCCAGTAGTATCGGTGAGGGCCCTTACAATGAGCAGTTCTTC. Encoded protein: CASSIGEGPYNEQFF.

V usage is TRBV9 and J usage is TRBJ2-6, with D perhaps matching TRBD2 (6 bases). V dropped 4 bases and J dropped 2 bases, with 22 bases sitting between them. Germline assignment: CDR1 SGDLS and CDR2 YYNGEE. The CDR3 sequence is 19 residues long. The CDR3 region is CASSLLGDPEGAGANVLTF. The DNA of the CDR3 is TGTGCCAGCAGCCTCCTCGGGGACCCGGAGGGTGCTGGGGCCAACGTCCTGACTTTC.

The V call is TRBV2, the J call TRBJ1-5; 7 nucleotides align to TRBD1. CDR1 is SNHLY, CDR2 FYNNEI, per germline. This CDR3 contains 15 residues. Trimming cost V 9 bases and J 2 bases; bases outside gene matches: 10. The CDR3 nucleotides read TGTGCCAGTAGACAGGGATCAGGTGGCAATCAGCCCCAGCATTTT. Translated, it gives CASRQGSGGNQPQHF.

The rearrangement links TRBV5-1 to TRBJ2-7, with TRBD1 matching over 8 bases. The junction had 13 bases not matched to a gene; V was cut back by 3 bases and J by 2 bases. The CDR3 has 17 residues. The germline CDR1 and CDR2 sequences are SGHRS and YFSETQ. CDR3: CASSSGLPGQDPYEQYF. Here the CDR3 DNA reads TGCGCCAGCAGCTCAGGCTTACCGGGACAGGATCCCTACGAGCAGTACTTC.

This chain uses TRBV6-6 with TRBJ1-2; 10 nucleotides line up with TRBD1. Per the germline V gene, CDR1 is MNHNY and CDR2 is SVGAGI (reference sequence). CDR3 size: 13 residues. Trimming cost V 5 bases and J 8 bases; bases outside gene matches: 5. The CDR3 loop reads CASSNGQGGGYTF. CDR3 nucleotide sequence: TGTGCCAGCAGTAACGGACAGGGGGGAGGCTACACCTTC.

The CDR3 nucleotides are TGTGCCAGCAGCCCGTCGGGGACCGGGGAGCTGTTTTTT. It is translated as CASSPSGTGELFF. The V call is TRBV13, the J call TRBJ2-2, with D tentatively TRBD2 (5 bases). Trimming left V 5 bases short and J 5 bases short, with 9 bases between. The CDR3 contains 13 residues. Germline lookup yields CDR1 PRHDT and CDR2 FYEKMQ (reference sequence).

CDR3 protein: CASSLPSGQGETQYF. The DNA of the CDR3 is TGTGCCAGCAGCTTGCCCTCGGGGCAAGGAGAGACCCAGTACTTC. J is TRBJ2-5 and V is TRBV5-5; the D gene could be TRBD1 or TRBD2 (5 bases each). V lost 1 base to trimming and J lost 4 bases, with 14 bases between them. The germline V gene has CDR1 SGHKS and CDR2 YYEKEE (reference sequence). This CDR3 region has 15 residues.

V usage is TRBV7-9 and J usage is TRBJ1-4; D gene ambiguous. V dropped 4 bases and J dropped 0 bases, with 9 bases sitting between them. CDR3 length: 15 amino acids. The germline CDR1 and CDR2 sequences are SEHNR and FQNEAQ (reference sequence). As DNA, the CDR3 is TGTGCCAGCAGCTCCAATATTGCAACTAATGAAAAACTGTTTTTT. Translating gives CASSSNIATNEKLFF.

This clone was found once. The rearrangement joins TRBV4-1 to TRBJ1-3; D call uncertain. Germline assignment: CDR1 MGHRA and CDR2 YSYEKL. This CDR3 comprises 15 residues. Trimming left V 1 base short and J 0 bases short, with 7 bases between. In DNA, the CDR3 is TGCGCCAGCAGCCAAGGTCGATACTCTGGAAACACCATATATTTT. Amino acid sequence: CASSQGRYSGNTIYF.

V and J are TRBV27 and TRBJ1-5, with 9 bases that match TRBD1. The CDR3 runs 14 residues. V lost 4 bases to trimming and J lost 4 bases; unmatched junction nucleotides: 2. Germline V gene sequence: CDR1 MNHEY, CDR2 SMNVEV (reference sequence). The CDR3 loop is CASSYRGRNQPQHF. The CDR3 nucleotides are TGTGCCAGCAGTTACAGGGGGCGAAATCAGCCCCAGCATTTT.

The rearrangement links TRBV19 to TRBJ1-1; the D is unclear. Between the trimmed V and J ends, which lost 7 bases and 10 bases, there was a span of 22 bases. The CDR3 loop spans 14 amino acids. Looked up from germline, CDR1 is LNHDA and CDR2 is SQIVND (reference sequence). The CDR3 sequence is CASKSGSPTLGAFF. The DNA for the CDR3 is TGTGCCAGTAAGTCGGGCAGCCCCACACTAGGAGCTTTCTTT.

The chain has TRBV18 and TRBJ2-7; D ambiguous. This CDR3 spans 14 amino acids. Trimming removed 0 bases at V and 0 bases at J, with 6 bases between. The germline CDR1 and CDR2 sequences are KGHSH and LQKENI. The CDR3 here is CASSPPSPSYEQYF. The CDR3 region has the DNA TGTGCCAGCTCACCACCCTCACCCTCCTACGAGCAGTACTTC.

This chain links TRBV7-9 with TRBJ2-5; no reliable D call. Per the germline V gene, CDR1 is SEHNR and CDR2 is FQNEAQ (reference sequence). This CDR3 region has 16 residues. V lost 1 base and J 2 bases, leaving 14 bases between the germline ends. The CDR3 DNA is TGTGCCAGCAGCTTAGGTCCCTACCTCGCACAAGAGACCCAGTACTTC. It codes for CASSLGPYLAQETQYF.

The rearrangement links TRBV15 to TRBJ2-7; 7 bases agree with TRBD2. The CDR3 has 16 residues. V shed 0 bases and J 3 bases; nucleotides not matched to a gene: 8. CDR1 and CDR2 from the germline V gene are LNHNV and YYDKDF (reference sequence). The CDR3, as DNA: TGTGCCACCAGCAGAGATTCCGGAGCGGGATACTACGAGCAGTACTTC. Translation: CATSRDSGAGYYEQYF.

The V and J genes are TRBV6-5 and TRBJ2-7; D remains unclear. This CDR3 is built from 13 residues. Looked up from germline, CDR1 is MNHEY and CDR2 is SVGAGI. The V end lost 4 bases, the J end lost 2 bases, and 9 bases lay between the germline ends. In nucleotides, the CDR3 is TGTGCCAGCAGTTTCGCCGGGCCCTACGAGCAGTACTTC. Amino acid sequence: CASSFAGPYEQYF.

The J gene is TRBJ2-2, the V gene TRBV6-5, with 7 positions matching TRBD1. Germline loops: CDR1 MNHEY, CDR2 SVGAGI. The CDR3 has 15 amino acids. V was clipped by 9 bases and J by 3 bases; unmatched bases: 10. The CDR3 nucleotides are TGTGCCAGTATATCGACAGGGTCCCACACCGGGGAGCTGTTTTTT. Its translation is CASISTGSHTGELFF.

This CDR3 reads CASGWSLHGYF. The DNA of the CDR3 is TGTGCCAGCGGCTGGAGCCTCCACGGGTACTTC. This chain connects TRBV11-3 to TRBJ2-7; no firm D call. Germline V gives CDR1 SGHNT, CDR2 YENEEA. V was pared by 8 bases and J by 12 bases, with 17 bases between. The CDR3 extends over 11 amino acids.

The chain combines TRBV5-6 with TRBJ1-1; D is uncertain. In germline, CDR1 is SGHDT, CDR2 YYEEEE. The CDR3 is 12 amino acids. V lost 2 bases, J lost 5 bases, and 7 bases lay in between. The CDR3 sequence is CASSLSFTEAFF. The CDR3 DNA is TGTGCCAGCAGCTTATCTTTTACTGAAGCTTTCTTT.

This chain uses TRBV12-5 with TRBJ1-2; D is undetermined. Germline-derived CDR1 and CDR2 are LGHNT and FRNRAP. There are 13 residues in the CDR3. V lost 3 bases and J 10 bases, leaving 15 bases between the germline ends. CDR3 in amino acids: CASGFRPESDYTF. The CDR3 region has the DNA TGTGCTAGTGGTTTTCGACCAGAAAGTGACTACACCTTC.

The chain employs TRBV6-1 and TRBJ1-1, with a weak D call TRBD1 (6 bases). Trimming took 2 bases from V and 0 from J, leaving 10 bases between them. Germline V gene sequence: CDR1 MNHNS, CDR2 SASEGT. This CDR3 region has 15 residues. CDR3 coding DNA: TGTGCCAGCAGTGAATTTCAGGGGCTGAACACTGAAGCTTTCTTT. It codes for CASSEFQGLNTEAFF.

The V and J genes are TRBV5-6 and TRBJ2-1; 7 bases match TRBD1. Germline CDR1 reads SGHDT; CDR2 reads YYEEEE. V lost 4 bases, J lost 7 bases, and 14 bases stayed unmatched. CDR3 length: 16 residues. DNA for the CDR3: TGTGCCAGCAGCCACCTACAGGGGTCCCTCATTAATGAGCAGTTCTTC. The encoded protein is CASSHLQGSLINEQFF.

This rearrangement joins TRBV6-6 to TRBJ1-1; TRBD1 might be the D (5 bases). There are 16 residues in the CDR3. The V end lost 0 bases, the J end lost 3 bases, and 14 bases lay between the germline ends. CDR1 and CDR2 (germline): MNHNY, SVGAGI (reference sequence). The CDR3 DNA follows: TGTGCCAGCAGTTACTCAAGGGGAGTCAAAGACACTGAAGCTTTCTTT. It yields the protein CASSYSRGVKDTEAFF.

The rearrangement links TRBV5-1 to TRBJ2-3; D possibly corresponds to TRBD1 (8 bases). Looked up from germline, CDR1 is SGHRS and CDR2 is YFSETQ. The V and J ends lost 0 bases and 4 bases respectively, with 12 bases between them. The length of the CDR3 is 15 residues. The CDR3 DNA reads as TGCGCCAGCAGCTTGGGGACAGGGAGGGCAGATACGCAGTATTTT. Protein: CASSLGTGRADTQYF.

V and J are TRBV2 and TRBJ1-5, with TRBD1 as a possible D gene (5 bases). V was shortened by 4 bases and J by 2 bases, with 9 bases between the two germline ends. Looked up from germline, CDR1 is SNHLY and CDR2 is FYNNEI. This CDR3 spans 14 amino acids. The CDR3 nucleotides read TGTGCCAGCAGTGTGGGGGGAGGCAATCAGCCCCAGCATTTT. This sequence encodes CASSVGGGNQPQHF.

This clone is a singleton in its sample. The chain recombines TRBV12-5 with TRBJ1-1; D not certain. Per the germline V gene, CDR1 is LGHNT and CDR2 is FRNRAP. Trimming stripped 4 bases from V and 2 bases from J, with 11 bases between. This CDR3 comprises 14 residues. The CDR3 nucleotides are TGTGCTAGTGGTTCGTCACGACATAACACTGAAGCTTTCTTT. Its translation is CASGSSRHNTEAFF.

This clone was observed a single time. The chain carries TRBV10-2 and TRBJ1-1, with TRBD1 matching over 7 bases. Germline trimming cut 0 bases from V and 1 base from J; bases unmatched to any gene: 2. Germline V gives CDR1 WSHSY, CDR2 SAAADI. CDR3 size: 15 residues. As DNA, the CDR3 is TGCGCCAGCAGTGAGTCTGGGACAGCGAACACTGAAGCTTTCTTT. This gives the protein CASSESGTANTEAFF.

This chain links TRBV15 with TRBJ1-2; no firm D call. With 0 bases removed from V and 8 bases from J, the gap between germline ends came to 13 bases. The CDR3 has 14 amino acids. From germline, CDR1 is LNHNV and CDR2 YYDKDF (reference sequence). The chain's CDR3 is CATSRDEVAGGYTF. The CDR3 DNA reads as TGTGCCACCAGCAGAGATGAAGTTGCGGGGGGCTACACCTTC.